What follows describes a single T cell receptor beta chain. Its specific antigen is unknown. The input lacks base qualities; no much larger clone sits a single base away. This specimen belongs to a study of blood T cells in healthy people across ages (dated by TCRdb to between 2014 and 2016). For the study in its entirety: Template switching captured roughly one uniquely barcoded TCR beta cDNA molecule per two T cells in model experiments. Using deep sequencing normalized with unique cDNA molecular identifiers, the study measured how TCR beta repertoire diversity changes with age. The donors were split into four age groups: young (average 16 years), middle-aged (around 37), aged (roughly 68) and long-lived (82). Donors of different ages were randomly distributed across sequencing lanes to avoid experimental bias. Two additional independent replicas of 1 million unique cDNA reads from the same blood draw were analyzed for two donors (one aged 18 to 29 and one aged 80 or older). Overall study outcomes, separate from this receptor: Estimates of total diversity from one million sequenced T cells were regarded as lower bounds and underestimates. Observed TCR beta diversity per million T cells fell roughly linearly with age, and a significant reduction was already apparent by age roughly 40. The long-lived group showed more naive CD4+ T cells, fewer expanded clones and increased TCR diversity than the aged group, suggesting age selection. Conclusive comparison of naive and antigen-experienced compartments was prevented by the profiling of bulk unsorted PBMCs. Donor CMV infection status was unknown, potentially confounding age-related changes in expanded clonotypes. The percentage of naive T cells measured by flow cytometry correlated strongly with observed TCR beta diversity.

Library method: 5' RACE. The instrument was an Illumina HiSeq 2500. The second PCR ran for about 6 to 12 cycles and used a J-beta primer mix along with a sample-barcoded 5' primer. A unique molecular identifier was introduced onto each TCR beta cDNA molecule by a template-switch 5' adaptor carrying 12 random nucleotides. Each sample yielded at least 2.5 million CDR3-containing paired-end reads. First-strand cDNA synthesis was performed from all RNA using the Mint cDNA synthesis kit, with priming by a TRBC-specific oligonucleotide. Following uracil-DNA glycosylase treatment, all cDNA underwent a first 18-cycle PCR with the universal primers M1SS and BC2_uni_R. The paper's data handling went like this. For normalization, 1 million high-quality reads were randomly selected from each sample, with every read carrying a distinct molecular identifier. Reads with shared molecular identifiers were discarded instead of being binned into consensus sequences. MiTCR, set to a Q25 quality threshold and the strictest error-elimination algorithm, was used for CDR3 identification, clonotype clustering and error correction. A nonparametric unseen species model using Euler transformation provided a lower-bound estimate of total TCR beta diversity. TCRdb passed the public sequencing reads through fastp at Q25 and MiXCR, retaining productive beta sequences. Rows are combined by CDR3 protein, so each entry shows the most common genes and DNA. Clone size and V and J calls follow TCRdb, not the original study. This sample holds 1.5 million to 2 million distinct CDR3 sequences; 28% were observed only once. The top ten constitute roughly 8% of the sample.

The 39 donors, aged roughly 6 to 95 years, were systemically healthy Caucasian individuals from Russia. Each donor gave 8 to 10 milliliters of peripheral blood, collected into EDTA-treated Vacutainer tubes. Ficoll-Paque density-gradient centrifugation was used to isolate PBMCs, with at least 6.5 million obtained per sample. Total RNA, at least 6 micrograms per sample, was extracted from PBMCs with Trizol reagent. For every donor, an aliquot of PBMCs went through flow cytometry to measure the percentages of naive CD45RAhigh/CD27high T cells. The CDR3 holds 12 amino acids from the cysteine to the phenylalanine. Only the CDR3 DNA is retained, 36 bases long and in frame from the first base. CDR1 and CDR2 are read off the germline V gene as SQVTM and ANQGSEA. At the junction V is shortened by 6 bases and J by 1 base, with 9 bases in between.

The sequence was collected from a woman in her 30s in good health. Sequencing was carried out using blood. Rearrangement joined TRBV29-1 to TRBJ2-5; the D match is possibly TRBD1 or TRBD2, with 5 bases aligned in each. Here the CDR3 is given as CSVRDGQETQYF. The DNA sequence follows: TGCAGCGTCCGGGACGGCCAAGAGACCCAGTACTTC.